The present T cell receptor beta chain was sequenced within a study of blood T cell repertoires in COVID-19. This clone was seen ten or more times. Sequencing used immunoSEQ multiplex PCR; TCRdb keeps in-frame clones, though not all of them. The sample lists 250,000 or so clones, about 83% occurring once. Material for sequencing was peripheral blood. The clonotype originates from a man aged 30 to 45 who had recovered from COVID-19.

The CDR3 loop is CASSLGPKRQGKAFF. CDR3 nucleotides: TGTGCCAGCAGCTTAGGACCGAAAAGACAGGGAAAGGCTTTCTTT. The rearrangement uses TRBV7-3 and TRBJ1-1; 7 bases fit TRBD1. The CDR3 covers 15 residues. Germline loops: CDR1 SGHTA, CDR2 FQGTGA. Trimming at V came to 2 bases and at J to 11 bases, leaving 14 bases not matched to a gene.